Following are 15 T cell receptor beta chains from one sample sequenced in a study of post-analysis software for immune sequencing data. Overall study findings and caveats: Relative to controls, patients had 4 or 5 TRBV segments at higher frequency, with TRBV5-6, TRBV5-1 and TRBV20-1 among these.

No antigen has been identified for these receptors. Incorporated into the TCR beta cDNA libraries were unique molecular identifiers, which served to reduce PCR and sequencing biases. TCRdb processed the PCR reads anew with MiXCR; each CDR3 protein has one entry. The data contain some 450,000 distinct CDR3 sequences, 45% of them singletons. The sequencing input was blood. Source of these receptors: a girl aged 10-17 years with multiple sclerosis.

This clonotype has only a few counts. This chain joins TRBV4-3 and TRBJ2-2, with 8 bases that match TRBD1. Looked up from germline, CDR1 is LGHNA and CDR2 is YSLEER. The ends lost 0 bases at V and 5 bases at J; junction bases unmatched: 5. This CDR3 is 16 amino acids long. The CDR3 sequence: CASSQEATGVTGELFF. DNA for the CDR3: TGCGCCAGCAGCCAAGAGGCGACAGGGGTTACCGGGGAGCTGTTTTTT.

This clonotype was observed a few times. The rearrangement joins TRBV4-1 to TRBJ2-7; D might be TRBD2 (6 bases). This CDR3 is built from 17 residues. Trimming shortened V by 0 bases and J by 7 bases, and 22 bases separated the two germline ends. Germline values: CDR1 MGHRA, CDR2 YSYEKL. The CDR3 region is CASSQDQAGKSSGEQYF. The CDR3 coding sequence is TGCGCCAGCAGCCAAGATCAAGCGGGCAAGTCATCGGGGGAGCAGTACTTC.

CDR3 DNA sequence: TGTGCCACCAGTGACCCTAGCGATTACTCCTACAATGAGCAGTTCTTC. Translation: CATSDPSDYSYNEQFF. This rearrangement joins TRBV24-1 to TRBJ2-1; weak D call: TRBD2 (6 bases). V lost 4 bases to trimming and J lost 0 bases, with 12 bases between them. Germline V gives CDR1 KGHDR, CDR2 SFDVKD. CDR3 length: 16 residues.

This chain's CDR3 is CSARDLSGSSYNEQYF. CDR3 sequence (DNA): TGCAGTGCTAGAGATCTTAGCGGGAGCTCCTACAATGAGCAGTACTTC. The V gene is TRBV20-1, the J gene TRBJ2-1; the match to TRBD2 covers 9 bases. The J call may not be correct, given that the DNA end is closer to TRBJ2-7. There are 16 residues in the CDR3. CDR1 is DFQATT and CDR2 is SNEGSKA in the germline V gene (reference sequence).

The chain joins TRBV20-1 to TRBJ2-7; possibly TRBD1 for D (6 bases). CDR3 length equals 12 residues. V gave up 6 bases and J gave up 1 base, with 10 bases separating them. CDR1 and CDR2 from the germline V gene are DFQATT and SNEGSKA (reference sequence). CDR3 nucleotide sequence: TGCAGTGCCGGACAGTTATCCTACGAGCAGTACTTC. Translation gives CSAGQLSYEQYF.

This chain links TRBV5-1 with TRBJ2-5; 10 bases match TRBD2. The J call may be in error: the DNA end matches TRBJ2-7 better. Looked up from germline, CDR1 is SGHRS and CDR2 is YFSETQ. CDR3 size: 15 residues. The CDR3 here is CASSLSGRATDEQYF. The CDR3 nucleotides read TGCGCCAGCAGCTTGAGCGGGAGGGCTACCGACGAGCAGTACTTC.

This clonotype was counted only a few times. The chain employs TRBV6-6 and TRBJ2-4, with D perhaps matching TRBD2 (5 bases). Trimming removed 6 bases at V and 6 bases at J, with 15 bases between. Germline CDR1 is MNHNY and CDR2 is SVGAGI (reference sequence). This CDR3 comprises 14 residues. Written as DNA, the CDR3 is TGTGCCAGCAGCCTTCCCCACGAGGGAAACATTCAGTACTTC. It is translated as CASSLPHEGNIQYF.

The J gene is TRBJ2-3, the V gene TRBV5-1; 7 bases align to TRBD1. Germline V CDR1 and CDR2: SGHRS, YFSETQ. V trimming: 4 bases; J trimming: 2 bases; junction bases outside the gene matches: 7. The CDR3 totals 15 residues. CDR3 sequence reads: CASSHRQGNTDTQYF. The CDR3 DNA reads TGCGCCAGCAGCCATAGACAGGGAAACACAGATACGCAGTATTTT.

In regard to this clonotype: It may be a read error: a sequence one base away is much more abundant. The chain links TRBV7-2 to TRBJ2-7; TRBD1 matches 7 bases. Germline CDR1 and CDR2: SGHTA and FQGNSA. V lost 7 bases to trimming and J lost 6 bases; unmatched junction nucleotides: 12. There are 14 residues in the CDR3. The CDR3 nucleotides read TGTGCCAGCAACCCGCGACAGGGCCGTAGCGAGCAGTACTTC. This translates into CASNPRQGRSEQYF.

This clonotype has a handful of counts. The rearrangement uses TRBV28 and TRBJ2-1; 7 bases are shared with TRBD2. Trimming at V came to 5 bases and at J to 8 bases, leaving 6 bases not matched to a gene. The CDR3 is 13 amino acids. CDR1 MDHEN and CDR2 SYDVKM come from the germline V gene. CDR3 bases: TGTGCCAGCAGTATTGGGGGGAGGGATGAGCAGTTCTTC. Protein: CASSIGGRDEQFF.

The genes are TRBV6-5 and TRBJ2-3; 11 bases are shared with TRBD1. This CDR3 has 16 residues. Germline V lookup: CDR1 MNHEY, CDR2 SVGAGI. Trimming cost V 0 bases and J 3 bases; bases outside gene matches: 2. The CDR3 DNA follows: TGTGCCAGCAGTTACTCCGGGACAGGGGGAACAGATACGCAGTATTTT. Protein: CASSYSGTGGTDTQYF.

This chain joins TRBV12-3 or TRBV12-4 and TRBJ2-2; TRBD1 agrees at 7 bases. CDR3 length equals 18 residues. The V segment lost 4 bases and the J segment 2 bases; nucleotides outside the gene matches: 13. The CDR3 DNA is TGTGCCAGCAGTTCTTGGTGGACAGGAACCCTTAACACCGGGGAGCTGTTTTTT. Translated, it gives CASSSWWTGTLNTGELFF.

This rearrangement joins TRBV21-1 to TRBJ2-5. TRBV21-1 has pseudogene status. CDR3 size: 14 residues. CDR3 region: CASNTWKVGETQYF. The CDR3 DNA sequence: TGTGCCAGCAACACATGGAAGGTAGGAGAGACCCAGTACTTC.

This clonotype was found a few times. This chain connects TRBV12-3 or TRBV12-4 to TRBJ1-2; D perhaps matches TRBD1 (5 bases). With 5 bases removed from V and 3 bases from J, the gap between germline ends came to 16 bases. The CDR3 is made up of 15 amino acids. The CDR3 DNA follows: TGTGCCAGCAGTGGGAGAGGCCCAGGGTACTATGGCTACACCTTC. It translates to CASSGRGPGYYGYTF.

The V gene is TRBV28, the J gene TRBJ2-7, with 8 positions matching TRBD1. CDR1 is MDHEN and CDR2 is SYDVKM in the germline V gene. The CDR3 loop spans 16 amino acids. The junction had 9 bases not matched to a gene; V was cut back by 5 bases and J by 0 bases. CDR3 amino acids: CASSLPGTGFSYEQYF. The CDR3 DNA follows: TGTGCCAGCAGTCTCCCTGGGACAGGTTTCTCCTACGAGCAGTACTTC.